These T cell receptor beta chains were read from a single sample in a study of shared clonotypes between healthy human individuals. Data came from immunoSEQ multiplex PCR; TCRdb stores just in-frame clones and leaves some out. Among around 1,000,000 clones, approximately 80% were seen once, and the ten largest hold 0.89%. What was sequenced was memory CD4+ T cells from PBMCs. The source is a man aged 18 to 29 in good health. Some clones in this sample may be carry-over from other donors' samples. Each CDR3 is given with its conserved first and last residue. A D gene is named only where the DNA matches it firmly. A row's size may be missing; if present it is once, few, many or a size class.

V gene	J gene	clone size	D gene	CDR3 protein	CDR3 DNA
TRBV5-1	TRBJ1-5	few	-	CASSSEYSNQPQHF	TGCGCCAGCAGCTCAGAGTATAGCAATCAGCCCCAGCATTTT
TRBV5-1	TRBJ2-6	-	-	CASSSQTGANVLTF	TGCGCCAGCAGTTCCCAGACTGGGGCCAACGTCCTGACTTTC
TRBV7-3	TRBJ2-3	-	TRBD2	CASSLTAGGPQYF	TGTGCCAGCAGCTTAACGGCGGGAGGGCCACAGTATTTT
TRBV28	TRBJ1-5	few	-	CASSTQQQPQHF	TGTGCCAGCAGTACCCAACAGCAGCCCCAGCATTTT
TRBV5-1	TRBJ1-4	-	TRBD1	CASSSTGVTANEKLFF	TGCGCCAGCAGCTCGACAGGGGTGACGGCTAATGAAAAACTGTTTTTT
TRBV7-6	TRBJ2-7	-	TRBD2	CASSLDVAGVYEQYF	TGTGCCAGCAGCTTAGACGTAGCGGGAGTCTACGAGCAGTACTTC
TRBV2	TRBJ1-3	-	-	CASRARTAGNTIYF	TGTGCCAGCAGGGCCCGGACAGCTGGAAACACCATATATTTT
TRBV4-1	TRBJ1-3	-	TRBD1	CASSLLLSTGRMNTIYF	TGCGCCAGCAGCCTCCTCCTATCGACAGGGCGAATGAACACCATATATTTT
TRBV6-6	TRBJ1-5	-	-	CASSYGAEGQPQHF	TGTGCCAGCAGTTACGGCGCTGAGGGCCAGCCCCAGCATTTT
TRBV2	TRBJ1-1	-	-	CASSKTSPGRAFF	TGTGCCAGCAGCAAGACTTCCCCCGGCCGAGCTTTCTTT
TRBV9	TRBJ1-1	-	-	CASSVVTQGNTEAFF	TGTGCCAGCAGCGTGGTAACTCAGGGTAACACTGAAGCTTTCTTT